What follows are 24 T cell receptor beta chains derived from one specimen sequenced in a study of T cell responses to AZD1222 COVID-19 vaccine. The method was immunoSEQ multiplex PCR; TCRdb's version includes in-frame clones alone and lacks a portion of them. The sample has around 140,000 clones; 90% to 95% are singletons. The sequencing here drew on peripheral blood, taken after recovery from COVID-19. These receptors were taken from an adult who had recovered from COVID-19.

V usage is TRBV28 and J usage is TRBJ2-1; 14 bases line up with TRBD2. Germline assignment: CDR1 MDHEN and CDR2 SYDVKM. With 5 bases clipped from V and 7 bases from J, the junction kept 10 bases outside the gene matches. CDR3 length: 17 residues. The CDR3: CASSLRRLAGGGNEQFF. The CDR3, as DNA: TGTGCCAGCAGTCTCCGACGACTAGCGGGAGGGGGGAATGAGCAGTTCTTC.

This chain links TRBV11-3 with TRBJ2-1, with TRBD1 matching 9 bases. This CDR3 comprises 13 residues. Trimming removed 0 bases from V and 10 bases from J; junction bases left unmatched: 1. Germline V gene data show CDR1 as SGHNT and CDR2 as YENEEA. CDR3 DNA sequence: TGTGCCAGCAGCTTAGATGGGACAGGGGAGCAGTTCTTC. Encoded protein: CASSLDGTGEQFF.

This clone was seen only once. CDR3 protein: CASSLLSSGTVMNTEAFF. The CDR3 DNA sequence: TGCGCCAGCAGCCTCCTATCCTCCGGGACGGTCATGAACACTGAAGCTTTCTTT. This chain joins TRBV5-1 and TRBJ1-1; possible D gene TRBD1, 5 bases. V shed 4 bases and J shed 0 bases, with 22 bases lying between them. The CDR3 has 18 amino acids. Looked up from germline, CDR1 is SGHRS and CDR2 is YFSETQ.

The chain has TRBV30 and TRBJ1-3; no clear D. V lost 0 bases and J lost 3, with 3 bases in between. The germline gives CDR1 GTSNPN, CDR2 SVGIG (reference sequence). This CDR3 region has 12 residues. CDR3 sequence (DNA): TGTGCCTGGAGTGTTGGTGGAAACACCATATATTTT. Translating it yields CAWSVGGNTIYF.

The CDR3 is CASSDREGNSPLHF. CDR3 DNA: TGTGCCAGCAGTGACAGGGAAGGTAATTCACCCCTCCACTTT. V and J are TRBV2 and TRBJ1-6; D perhaps matches TRBD1 (5 bases). Germline values: CDR1 SNHLY, CDR2 FYNNEI. Trimming pared 3 bases from V and 6 bases from J, leaving 9 bases between. The CDR3 covers 14 residues. The whole variable domain, remainder taken from reference TRBV2 and TRBJ1-6, is EPEVTQTPSHQVTQMGQEVILRCVPISNHLYFYWYRQILGQKVEFLVSFYNNEISEKSEIFDDQFSVERPDGSNFTLKIRSTKLEDSAMYFCASSDREGNSPLHFGNGTRLTVT.

Only one count was recorded for this clone. The chain couples TRBV27 to TRBJ2-3; 8 bases align to TRBD2. There are 14 residues in the CDR3. Germline CDR1 MNHEY, CDR2 SMNVEV (reference sequence). The V gene end was trimmed by 1 base and the J gene end by 9 bases; junction bases not matched to a gene: 6. The CDR3 nucleotides read TGTGCCAGCAGTTTATTGGAGGCGGGAGGCACGCAGTATTTT. Amino acid sequence: CASSLLEAGGTQYF.

The gene calls are TRBV28 and TRBJ1-5; 9 nucleotides align to TRBD1. The germline CDR1 and CDR2 sequences are MDHEN and SYDVKM. V shed 5 bases, J shed 2 bases, and the junction held 10 bases outside the gene matches. The CDR3 runs 17 residues. CDR3: CASSRDREDFRNQPQHF. CDR3 in DNA: TGTGCCAGCAGTCGGGACAGGGAGGACTTTCGCAATCAGCCCCAGCATTTT.

With regard to this clone: Other DNA sequences of this sample code for an identical CDR3. The gene calls are TRBV6-5 and TRBJ2-3, with 11 nucleotides matching TRBD2. The ends lost 6 bases at V and 0 bases at J; junction bases unmatched: 2. CDR3 length equals 15 residues. The V gene's germline CDR1 is MNHEY and CDR2 SVGAGI. The CDR3 nucleotides are TGTGCCAGCAGAAGGACTAGCGGGAGCACAGATACGCAGTATTTT. As protein: CASRRTSGSTDTQYF.

The chain joins TRBV14 to TRBJ2-3; a weak D match, TRBD1 (6 bases). Trimming took 1 base from V and 3 from J, leaving 23 bases between them. The CDR3 extends over 19 amino acids. Germline V gives CDR1 SGHDN, CDR2 FVKESK. CDR3 sequence: CASSQGGPGDGATTDTQYF. The CDR3 DNA reads TGTGCCAGCAGCCAAGGGGGGCCAGGGGACGGGGCTACGACAGATACGCAGTATTTT. Full variable domain (outside the CDR3, taken from reference TRBV14 and TRBJ2-3): EAGVTQFPSHSVIEKGQTVTLRCDPISGHDNLYWYRRVMGKEIKFLLHFVKESKQDESGMPNNRFLAERTGGTYSTLKVQPAELEDSGVYFCASSQGGPGDGATTDTQYFGPGTRLTVL.

This chain links TRBV10-3 with TRBJ1-1; TRBD1 agrees at 7 bases. The CDR3 is 13 amino acids. V shed 3 bases, J shed 7 bases, and the junction held 5 bases outside the gene matches. Germline V gives CDR1 ENHRY, CDR2 SYGVKD. The chain's CDR3 is CAISDQGVNEAFF. CDR3 DNA: TGTGCCATCAGTGATCAGGGGGTAAATGAAGCTTTCTTT.

V is TRBV7-9 and J is TRBJ2-1, with 13 bases aligning to TRBD2. The junction had 3 bases not matched to a gene; V was cut back by 1 base and J by 6 bases. Germline assignment: CDR1 SEHNR and CDR2 FQNEAQ (reference sequence). The CDR3 runs to 16 residues. DNA of the CDR3: TGTGCCAGCAGCTTAGAGGGACTAGCGGGGCCCAATGAGCAGTTCTTC. Residues: CASSLEGLAGPNEQFF.

A single count supports this clone. The chain couples TRBV19 to TRBJ2-1, with TRBD2 matching 15 bases. V lost 4 bases, J lost 13 bases, and 5 bases stayed unmatched. Germline loops: CDR1 LNHDA, CDR2 SQIVND (reference sequence). This CDR3 spans 14 amino acids. The CDR3 DNA reads as TGTGCCAGTAGTACCGGGACTAGCGGGGGGACACAGTTCTTC. Translation gives CASSTGTSGGTQFF.

The chain couples TRBV10-3 to TRBJ1-2, with 8 bases identical to TRBD1. The CDR3 sequence is 16 residues long. CDR1 and CDR2 from the germline V gene are ENHRY and SYGVKD. Germline trimming cut 2 bases from V and 6 bases from J; bases unmatched to any gene: 11. The chain's CDR3 is CAISEGRTGKGHGYTF. CDR3 in DNA: TGTGCCATCAGTGAGGGGCGGACAGGGAAAGGGCATGGCTACACCTTC.

The chain is built from TRBV18 and TRBJ2-7; either TRBD1 or TRBD2 may fit D (5 bases each). Looked up from germline, CDR1 is KGHSH and CDR2 is LQKENI. V was cut by 5 bases and J by 5 bases, with 16 bases left in between. The CDR3 consists of 14 residues. Here the CDR3 DNA reads TGTGCCAGCTCAGGTGGGGGAGTAACGGACGAGCAGTACTTC. As protein: CASSGGGVTDEQYF.

The gene calls are TRBV19 and TRBJ1-2, with a tentative D call TRBD1 (6 bases). The V gene's germline CDR1 is LNHDA and CDR2 SQIVND (reference sequence). The V end was cut by 4 bases, the J end by 4 bases, with 16 bases between. There are 15 residues in the CDR3. CDR3 DNA sequence: TGTGCCAGTAGTACGGGTTGGACAGCTTTCTATGGCTACACCTTC. This codes for CASSTGWTAFYGYTF.

The gene calls are TRBV21-1 and TRBJ2-1. TRBV21-1 has pseudogene status. CDR3 length: 17 residues. The CDR3 nucleotides are TGTGCCAGCAGCCCCCAGCGCGGTCGGAGGGGGTATAATGAGCAGTTCTTC. Residues: CASSPQRGRRGYNEQFF.

The chain is built from TRBV4-1 and TRBJ1-2; 8 nucleotides align to TRBD1. This CDR3 is 16 amino acids long. From germline, CDR1 is MGHRA and CDR2 YSYEKL. V shed 1 base, J shed 8 bases, and the junction held 12 bases outside the gene matches. CDR3 DNA: TGCGCCAGCAGCCAAGCCCCCCGACAGGGGCGGATCGGCTACACCTTC. Its protein is CASSQAPRQGRIGYTF.

The chain employs TRBV7-8 and TRBJ1-1; a weak D match, TRBD1 (5 bases). Germline CDR1 SGHVS, CDR2 FQNEAQ. The ends were cut back, 5 bases at V and 1 base at J, with 11 bases in the middle. The CDR3 is 14 amino acids. For the CDR3, the DNA is TGTGCCAGCAGCCCGACGGGGGGGAACACTGAAGCTTTCTTT. Translated, it gives CASSPTGGNTEAFF.

This sequence joins TRBV3-1 (or the pseudogene TRBV3-2) and TRBJ2-3, with D possibly being TRBD1 (5 bases). The CDR3 consists of 15 residues. Germline CDR1 reads LGHDT; CDR2 reads YNNKEL (reference sequence). V shed 2 bases and J shed 2 bases, with 11 bases lying between them. As DNA, the CDR3 is TGTGCCAGCAGCCAATTGGGGCAAGACACAGATACGCAGTATTTT. It translates to CASSQLGQDTDTQYF.

V usage is TRBV28 and J usage is TRBJ2-7, with 7 nucleotides matching TRBD1. Looked up from germline, CDR1 is MDHEN and CDR2 is SYDVKM. The J segment lost 3 bases and the V segment lost 7 bases, leaving 9 bases of the junction unmatched. The CDR3 covers 14 residues. CDR3 sequence reads: CASTPGTAIYEQYF. Written as DNA, the CDR3 is TGTGCCAGCACCCCCGGGACAGCGATCTACGAGCAGTACTTC.

This chain links TRBV18 with TRBJ1-4; tentatively, D is TRBD1 (5 bases). The germline V gene encodes CDR1 KGHSH and CDR2 LQKENI. The CDR3 runs to 16 residues. V was pared by 3 bases and J by 0 bases, with 11 bases between. The CDR3 sequence: CASSPSGATTNEKLFF. CDR3 sequence (DNA): TGTGCCAGCTCACCCTCCGGGGCTACAACTAATGAAAAACTGTTTTTT.

The chain combines TRBV19 with TRBJ1-1, with TRBD1 matching 10 bases. From germline, CDR1 is LNHDA and CDR2 SQIVND (reference sequence). The CDR3 spans 17 residues. Trimming took 3 bases from V and 0 from J; bases not matched to a gene: 7. As DNA, the CDR3 is TGTGCCAGTAGTATTGACAGGGGGCCGGGTTTGAACACTGAAGCTTTCTTT. It codes for CASSIDRGPGLNTEAFF.

The genes are TRBV4-2 and TRBJ1-6, with D possibly matching TRBD1 (5 bases). The germline gives CDR1 LGHNA, CDR2 YNFKEQ. V lost 0 bases and J lost 6, with 15 bases in between. There are 17 residues in the CDR3. CDR3 protein: CASSQEVRPGGNSPLHF. The CDR3 DNA reads TGTGCCAGCAGCCAAGAAGTGCGGCCGGGGGGTAATTCACCCCTCCACTTT.

The chain links TRBV7-3 to TRBJ2-5; 8 nucleotides align to TRBD2. With V trimmed by 1 base and J by 4 bases, 8 bases remained unmatched. The CDR3 spans 16 residues. Germline V gene data show CDR1 as SGHTA and CDR2 as FQGTGA. CDR3 nucleotides: TGTGCCAGCAGCTTAAGACAAAGCGGGAGCGGAGAGACCCAGTACTTC. This codes for CASSLRQSGSGETQYF.